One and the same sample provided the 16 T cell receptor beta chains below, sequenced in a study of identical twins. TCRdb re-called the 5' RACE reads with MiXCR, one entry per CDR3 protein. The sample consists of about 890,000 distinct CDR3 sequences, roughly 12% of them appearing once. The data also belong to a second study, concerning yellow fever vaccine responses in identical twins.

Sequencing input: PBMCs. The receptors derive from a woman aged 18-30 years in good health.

In DNA form, the CDR3 reads TGTGCCAGTAGTATAGTAGGGACAGGGGGCAATCAGCCCCAGCATTTT. Protein product: CASSIVGTGGNQPQHF. The rearrangement links TRBV19 to TRBJ1-5, with 10 bases aligning to TRBD1. Germline CDR1 LNHDA, CDR2 SQIVND (reference sequence). This CDR3 spans 16 amino acids. Germline trimming cut 1 base from V and 2 bases from J; bases unmatched to any gene: 2.

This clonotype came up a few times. The CDR3 DNA is TGTGCCAGCAGCTTAGCGGCGGGATACGAGCAGTACGTC. Amino acid sequence: CASSLAAGYEQYV. The chain recombines TRBV11-2 with TRBJ2-7; D is possibly TRBD2 (6 bases). The V and J ends lost 1 base and 4 bases respectively, with 8 bases between them. The germline V gene encodes CDR1 SGHAT and CDR2 FQNNGV. The CDR3 is made up of 13 amino acids.

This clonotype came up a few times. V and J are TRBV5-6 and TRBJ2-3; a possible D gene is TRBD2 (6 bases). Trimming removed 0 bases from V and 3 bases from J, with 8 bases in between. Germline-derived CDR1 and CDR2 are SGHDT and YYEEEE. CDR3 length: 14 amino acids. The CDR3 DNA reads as TGTGCCAGCAGCTTGGGGACTAAAACAGATACGCAGTATTTT. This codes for CASSLGTKTDTQYF.

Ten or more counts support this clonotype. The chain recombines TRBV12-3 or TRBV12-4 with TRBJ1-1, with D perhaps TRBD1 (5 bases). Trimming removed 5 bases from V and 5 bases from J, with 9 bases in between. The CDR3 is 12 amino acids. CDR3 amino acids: CASSAPGTEAFF. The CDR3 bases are TGTGCCAGCAGTGCACCAGGGACTGAAGCTTTCTTT.

The CDR3 region is CASNQLEGETQYF. The CDR3, as DNA: TGTGCCAGCAACCAACTAGAAGGAGAGACCCAGTACTTC. This chain connects TRBV12-3 or TRBV12-4 to TRBJ2-5; D may be TRBD2 (5 bases). The CDR3 has 13 residues. The V and J ends lost 7 bases and 4 bases respectively, with 13 bases between them.

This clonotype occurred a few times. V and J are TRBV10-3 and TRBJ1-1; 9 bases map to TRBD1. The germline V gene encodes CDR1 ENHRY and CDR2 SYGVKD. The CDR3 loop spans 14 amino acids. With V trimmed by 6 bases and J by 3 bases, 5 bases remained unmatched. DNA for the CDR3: TGTGCCATCAGCCCACAGGGGGCGGACACTGAAGCTTTCTTT. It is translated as CAISPQGADTEAFF.

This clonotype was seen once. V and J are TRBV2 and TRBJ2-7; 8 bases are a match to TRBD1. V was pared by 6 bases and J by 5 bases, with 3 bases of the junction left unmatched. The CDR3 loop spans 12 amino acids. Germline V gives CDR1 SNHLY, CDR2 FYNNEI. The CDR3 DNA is TGTGCCAGCAGCGCGGACAGGGACGAGCAGTACTTC. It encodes CASSADRDEQYF.

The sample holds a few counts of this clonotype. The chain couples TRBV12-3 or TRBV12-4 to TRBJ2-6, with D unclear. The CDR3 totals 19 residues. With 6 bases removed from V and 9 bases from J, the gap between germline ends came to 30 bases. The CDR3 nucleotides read TGTGCCAGCAGGAGCTCAATCCCCCTTACCTACCGGCGCCACAACGTCCTGACTTTC. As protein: CASRSSIPLTYRRHNVLTF.

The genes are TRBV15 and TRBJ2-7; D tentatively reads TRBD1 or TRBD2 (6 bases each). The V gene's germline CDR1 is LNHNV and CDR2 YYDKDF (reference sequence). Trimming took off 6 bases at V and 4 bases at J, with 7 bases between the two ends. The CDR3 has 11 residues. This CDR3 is CATRGGYEQYV. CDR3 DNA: TGTGCCACCAGAGGGGGGTACGAGCAGTACGTC.

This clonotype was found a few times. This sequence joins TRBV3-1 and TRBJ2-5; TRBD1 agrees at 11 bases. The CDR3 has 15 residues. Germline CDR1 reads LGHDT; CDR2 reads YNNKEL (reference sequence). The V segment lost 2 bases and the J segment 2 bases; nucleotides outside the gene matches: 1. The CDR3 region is CASSQRDRGQETQYF. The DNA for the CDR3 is TGTGCCAGCAGCCAACGGGACAGGGGGCAAGAGACCCAGTACTTC.

CDR3: CASRRTQTTNEKLFF. The CDR3 coding sequence is TGTGCCAGCAGAAGAACACAAACAACTAATGAAAAACTGTTTTTT. This chain links TRBV6-1 with TRBJ1-4, with D uncertain. This CDR3 has 15 residues. Per germline, CDR1 MNHNS and CDR2 SASEGT. V dropped 6 bases and J dropped 0 bases, with 11 bases sitting between them.

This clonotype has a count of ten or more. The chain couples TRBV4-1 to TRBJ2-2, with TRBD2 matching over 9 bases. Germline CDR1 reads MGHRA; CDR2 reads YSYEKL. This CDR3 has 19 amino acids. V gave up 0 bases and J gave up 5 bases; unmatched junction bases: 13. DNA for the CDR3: TGCGCCAGCAGCCAAGACCGCGGACTAGCGAAAAGTGGAACCGGGGAGCTGTTTTTT. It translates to CASSQDRGLAKSGTGELFF.

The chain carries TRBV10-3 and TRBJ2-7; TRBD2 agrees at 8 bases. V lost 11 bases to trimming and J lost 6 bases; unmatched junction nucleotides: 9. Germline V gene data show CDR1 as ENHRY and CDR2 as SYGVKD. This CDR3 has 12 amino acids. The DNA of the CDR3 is TGTGCCGTTTCCGGGACTAGTCTCGAGCAGTACTTC. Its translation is CAVSGTSLEQYF.

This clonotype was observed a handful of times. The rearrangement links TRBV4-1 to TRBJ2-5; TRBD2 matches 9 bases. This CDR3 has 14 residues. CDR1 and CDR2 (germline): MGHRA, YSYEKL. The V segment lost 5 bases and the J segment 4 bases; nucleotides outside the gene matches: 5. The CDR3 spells CASSSAGGVETQYF. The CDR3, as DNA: TGCGCCAGCAGCTCGGCGGGGGGGGTAGAGACCCAGTACTTC.

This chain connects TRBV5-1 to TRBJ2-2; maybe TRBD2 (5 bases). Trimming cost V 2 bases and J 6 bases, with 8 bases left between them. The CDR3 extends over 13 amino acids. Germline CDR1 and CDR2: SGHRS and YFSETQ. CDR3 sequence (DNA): TGCGCCAGCAGCTTCCGTAGCGCCGGGGAGCTGTTTTTT. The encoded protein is CASSFRSAGELFF.

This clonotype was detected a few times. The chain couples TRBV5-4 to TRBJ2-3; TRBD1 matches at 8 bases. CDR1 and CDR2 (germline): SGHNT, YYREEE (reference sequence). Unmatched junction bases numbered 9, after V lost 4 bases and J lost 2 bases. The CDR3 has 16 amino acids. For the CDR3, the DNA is TGTGCCAGCAGCCCCGGCGGACAGGGAAACACAGATACGCAGTATTTT. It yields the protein CASSPGGQGNTDTQYF. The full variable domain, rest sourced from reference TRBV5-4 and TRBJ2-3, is ETGVTQSPTHLIKTRGQQVTLRCSSQSGHNTVSWYQQALGQGPQFIFQYYREEENGRGNFPPRFSGLQFPNYSSELNVNALELDDSALYLCASSPGGQGNTDTQYFGPGTRLTVL.